A single sample gave rise to the 23 T cell receptor beta chains below, sequenced in a study of identifying expanded T cells in peripheral blood. The protocol was immunoSEQ multiplex PCR, while the TCRdb copy is restricted to in-frame clones and leaves out a portion. The sample carries 90,000 to 100,000 clones, roughly 88% recorded once. The sample taken for sequencing was blood. The source is a person aged 18 to 75 in good health.

The chain has TRBV5-1 and TRBJ2-5; weak D call: TRBD1 (6 bases). Trimming shortened V by 4 bases and J by 1 base, and 8 bases separated the two germline ends. Germline CDR1 and CDR2: SGHRS and YFSETQ. This CDR3 contains 13 residues. This CDR3 reads CASSPDSQETQYF. DNA for the CDR3: TGCGCCAGCAGCCCGGACAGCCAAGAGACCCAGTACTTC.

The rearrangement links TRBV6-1 to TRBJ2-7; TRBD1 matches 7 bases. The CDR3 totals 13 residues. Per the germline V gene, CDR1 is MNHNS and CDR2 is SASEGT. J was trimmed by 3 bases and V by 5 bases; bases with no gene match: 4. CDR3: CASSPTGFYEQYF. The CDR3 nucleotides are TGTGCCAGCAGTCCGACAGGGTTCTACGAGCAGTACTTC.

The chain joins TRBV5-1 to TRBJ2-5; D is possibly TRBD1 or TRBD2 (5 bases each). The CDR3 extends over 15 amino acids. Germline V gene sequence: CDR1 SGHRS, CDR2 YFSETQ. V was trimmed by 2 bases and J by 1 base, leaving 12 bases between them. The CDR3, as DNA: TGCGCCAGCAGCTTCAGAGGGGAACCCCAAGAGACCCAGTACTTC. It codes for CASSFRGEPQETQYF.

This chain joins TRBV27 and TRBJ2-7; 7 bases fit TRBD1. Trimming removed 5 bases from V and 1 base from J; junction bases left unmatched: 8. Per the germline V gene, CDR1 is MNHEY and CDR2 is SMNVEV (reference sequence). CDR3 length equals 15 residues. The CDR3 DNA reads TGTGCCAGCAGTCGCGGACAGGCAGAGTCCTACGAGCAGTACTTC. It yields the protein CASSRGQAESYEQYF.

The chain carries TRBV7-7 and TRBJ2-5; the D is unclear. Looked up from germline, CDR1 is SSHAT and CDR2 is FNYEAQ (reference sequence). The CDR3 is 12 amino acids. The V end lost 7 bases, the J end lost 5 bases, and 11 bases lay between the germline ends. The CDR3 DNA follows: TGTGCCAGCACTCCCCGTGGGGAGACCCAGTACTTC. Amino acid sequence: CASTPRGETQYF.

The chain uses TRBV19 and TRBJ2-7; either TRBD1 or TRBD2 may fit D (5 bases each). Trimming shortened V by 5 bases and J by 2 bases, and 10 bases separated the two germline ends. CDR1 is LNHDA, CDR2 SQIVND, per germline (reference sequence). The CDR3 length is 13 residues. CDR3 region: CASSFRGPYEQYF. In DNA form, the CDR3 reads TGTGCCAGTAGTTTTCGGGGCCCCTACGAGCAGTACTTC.

The chain combines TRBV14 with TRBJ2-5; D not certain. Trimming took 4 bases from V and 0 from J, leaving 6 bases between them. Germline CDR1 is SGHDN and CDR2 is FVKESK. The CDR3 is 13 amino acids. CDR3 nucleotides: TGTGCCAGCAGCCGTACGTACCAAGAGACCCAGTACTTC. It yields the protein CASSRTYQETQYF.

This chain links TRBV11-2 with TRBJ1-1, with D tentatively TRBD1 (6 bases). The CDR3 covers 15 residues. V was pared by 7 bases and J by 3 bases, with 18 bases between. The V gene's germline CDR1 is SGHAT and CDR2 FQNNGV. CDR3 sequence reads: CASNPSGGAYTEAFF. CDR3 coding DNA: TGTGCCAGCAACCCTAGTGGGGGGGCCTACACTGAAGCTTTCTTT.

The J gene is TRBJ1-4, the V gene TRBV2, with TRBD1 matching 7 bases. The germline CDR1 and CDR2 sequences are SNHLY and FYNNEI. The CDR3 contains 15 residues. V lost 5 bases and J lost 3; bases outside the gene matches: 6. CDR3 DNA sequence: TGTGCCAGCAGTCCCGGACAGGAGGCTAATGAAAAACTGTTTTTT. As protein: CASSPGQEANEKLFF.

V usage is TRBV7-9 and J usage is TRBJ2-1; possibly TRBD2 for D (6 bases). The CDR3 contains 15 residues. Trimming shortened V by 5 bases and J by 8 bases, and 19 bases separated the two germline ends. Germline assignment: CDR1 SEHNR and CDR2 FQNEAQ (reference sequence). Here the CDR3 reads CASSNLGGVGDEQFF. The CDR3, as DNA: TGTGCCAGCAGCAATCTCGGAGGGGTAGGGGATGAGCAGTTCTTC. Full variable domain (missing parts from reference TRBV7-9 and TRBJ2-1): DTGVSQNPRHKITKRGQNVTFRCDPISEHNRLYWYRQTLGQGPEFLTYFQNEAQLEKSRLLSDRFSAERPKGSFSTLEIQRTEQGDSAMYLCASSNLGGVGDEQFFGPGTRLTVL.

This chain connects TRBV15 to TRBJ1-4, with TRBD1 identical over 8 bases. Trimming took 0 bases from V and 4 from J; bases not matched to a gene: 4. Looked up from germline, CDR1 is LNHNV and CDR2 is YYDKDF (reference sequence). This CDR3 region has 16 residues. The CDR3: CATSRDSDRGNEKLFF. DNA for the CDR3: TGTGCCACCAGCAGAGATAGTGACAGGGGTAATGAAAAACTGTTTTTT.

This clone was recorded only once. V gene TRBV29-1 combines with J gene TRBJ1-1, with D maybe TRBD1 (5 bases). From germline, CDR1 is SQVTM and CDR2 ANQGSEA. The V end lost 6 bases, the J end lost 1 base, and 12 bases lay between the germline ends. The CDR3 covers 13 residues. The DNA for the CDR3 is TGCAGCGTCCCATCAGGGAAGAACACTGAAGCTTTCTTT. Amino acids: CSVPSGKNTEAFF.

The chain links TRBV5-1 to TRBJ2-1; maybe TRBD2 (5 bases). V lost 2 bases and J 6 bases, leaving 6 bases between the germline ends. The CDR3 runs to 12 residues. Germline V lookup: CDR1 SGHRS, CDR2 YFSETQ. CDR3 sequence: CASSFEGNEQFF. In DNA form, the CDR3 reads TGCGCCAGCAGCTTCGAGGGCAATGAGCAGTTCTTC.

The chain joins TRBV18 to TRBJ1-2; 7 bases match TRBD1. V lost 3 bases to trimming and J lost 6 bases; unmatched junction nucleotides: 4. CDR1 and CDR2 from the germline V gene are KGHSH and LQKENI. The CDR3 is made up of 13 amino acids. The CDR3 protein is CASSPEGANGYTF. As DNA, the CDR3 is TGTGCCAGCTCACCGGAGGGGGCCAATGGCTACACCTTC.

The J gene is TRBJ1-4, the V gene TRBV5-1, with TRBD1 matching 8 bases. J gave up 5 bases and V 4 bases, and 4 bases lay outside the gene matches. From germline, CDR1 is SGHRS and CDR2 YFSETQ. The length of the CDR3 is 14 residues. This CDR3 is CASSLGQGNEKLFF. In nucleotides, the CDR3 is TGCGCCAGCAGCCTAGGACAGGGAAATGAAAAACTGTTTTTT.

The J gene is TRBJ2-7, the V gene TRBV19; the match to TRBD2 covers 10 bases. Germline CDR1 reads LNHDA; CDR2 reads SQIVND (reference sequence). This CDR3 has 15 residues. V was pared by 2 bases and J by 4 bases, with 5 bases of the junction left unmatched. The CDR3 reads CASSITASGGYEQYF. The CDR3 region has the DNA TGTGCCAGTAGTATAACTGCTAGCGGGGGTTACGAGCAGTACTTC.

The chain combines TRBV4-1 with TRBJ2-5, with TRBD1 matching 8 bases. The CDR3 spans 16 residues. V dropped 1 base and J dropped 1; count of bases not matched to a gene: 5. Germline CDR1 reads MGHRA; CDR2 reads YSYEKL. The CDR3 reads CASSQVFTGGQETQYF. DNA of the CDR3: TGCGCCAGCAGCCAAGTTTTCACAGGGGGCCAAGAGACCCAGTACTTC.

The chain has TRBV19 and TRBJ2-2; 16 positions match TRBD2. Germline V gives CDR1 LNHDA, CDR2 SQIVND (reference sequence). The ends lost 3 bases at V and 4 bases at J; junction bases unmatched: 5. CDR3 length equals 18 residues. CDR3 amino acids: CASSITGLAGGRTGELFF. The CDR3 DNA reads TGTGCCAGTAGTATCACGGGACTAGCGGGAGGGCGCACCGGGGAGCTGTTTTTT.

The genes are TRBV15 and TRBJ2-1; TRBD2 aligns across 8 bases. Germline V gene data show CDR1 as LNHNV and CDR2 as YYDKDF (reference sequence). This CDR3 spans 15 amino acids. V was clipped by 8 bases and J by 2 bases; unmatched bases: 8. CDR3 amino acids: CATLEGLDTYNEQFF. The CDR3 coding sequence is TGTGCCACCCTTGAGGGACTAGATACCTACAATGAGCAGTTCTTC.

The rearrangement joins TRBV30 to TRBJ1-1; D remains ambiguous. This CDR3 contains 14 residues. In germline, CDR1 is GTSNPN, CDR2 SVGIG (reference sequence). Trimming shortened V by 7 bases and J by 0 bases, and 15 bases separated the two germline ends. For the CDR3, the DNA is TGTGCCTACACCCATGGGCTCATGAACACTGAAGCTTTCTTT. Translated: CAYTHGLMNTEAFF.

The chain employs TRBV11-2 and TRBJ2-7, with 7 bases identical to TRBD1. Germline CDR1 is SGHAT and CDR2 is FQNNGV. J was trimmed by 3 bases and V by 7 bases; bases with no gene match: 6. The CDR3 spans 13 residues. CDR3 region: CASTDGDSYEQYF. CDR3 bases: TGTGCCAGCACGGATGGGGACAGCTACGAGCAGTACTTC.

V gene TRBV5-4 combines with J gene TRBJ2-2, with D hard to call. Germline V lookup: CDR1 SGHNT, CDR2 YYREEE (reference sequence). This CDR3 has 12 amino acids. Trimming shortened V by 0 bases and J by 6 bases, and 3 bases separated the two germline ends. The CDR3 sequence: CASSLAAGELFF. The CDR3, as DNA: TGTGCCAGCAGCTTGGCGGCCGGGGAGCTGTTTTTT.

This sequence joins TRBV25-1 and TRBJ1-5; D gene uncertain. This CDR3 spans 15 amino acids. Germline V lookup: CDR1 MGHDK, CDR2 SYGVNS. Trimming pared 0 bases from V and 4 bases from J, leaving 10 bases between. The CDR3 here is CASSEYMGWNQPQHF. The CDR3 bases are TGTGCCAGCAGTGAATATATGGGCTGGAATCAGCCCCAGCATTTT.